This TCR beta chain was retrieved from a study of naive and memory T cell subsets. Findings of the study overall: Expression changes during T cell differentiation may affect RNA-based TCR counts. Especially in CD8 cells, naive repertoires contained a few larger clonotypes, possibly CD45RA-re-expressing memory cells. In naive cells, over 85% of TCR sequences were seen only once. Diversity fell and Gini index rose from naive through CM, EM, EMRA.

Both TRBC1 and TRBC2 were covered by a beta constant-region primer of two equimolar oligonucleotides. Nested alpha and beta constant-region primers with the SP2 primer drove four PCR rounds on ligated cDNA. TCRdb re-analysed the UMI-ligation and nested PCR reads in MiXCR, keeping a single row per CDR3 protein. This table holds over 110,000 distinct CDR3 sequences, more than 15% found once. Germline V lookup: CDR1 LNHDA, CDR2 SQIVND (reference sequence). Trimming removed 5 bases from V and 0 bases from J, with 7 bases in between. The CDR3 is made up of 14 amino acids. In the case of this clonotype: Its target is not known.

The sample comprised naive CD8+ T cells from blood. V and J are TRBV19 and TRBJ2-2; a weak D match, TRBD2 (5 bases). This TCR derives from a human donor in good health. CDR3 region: CASSPAANTGELFF. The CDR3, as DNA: TGTGCCAGTAGTCCAGCGGCGAACACCGGGGAGCTGTTTTTT.